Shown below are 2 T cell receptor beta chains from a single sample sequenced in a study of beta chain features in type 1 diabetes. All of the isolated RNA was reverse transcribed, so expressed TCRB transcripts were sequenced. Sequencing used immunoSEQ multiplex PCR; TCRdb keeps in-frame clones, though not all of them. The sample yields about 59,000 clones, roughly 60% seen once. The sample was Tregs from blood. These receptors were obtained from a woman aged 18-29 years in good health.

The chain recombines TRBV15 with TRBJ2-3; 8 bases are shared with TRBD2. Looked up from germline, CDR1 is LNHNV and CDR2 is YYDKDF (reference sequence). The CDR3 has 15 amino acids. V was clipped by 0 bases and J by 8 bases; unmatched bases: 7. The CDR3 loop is CATSRDRLAGTTQYF. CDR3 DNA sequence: TGTGCCACCAGCAGAGATAGGTTAGCGGGGACTACGCAGTATTTT.

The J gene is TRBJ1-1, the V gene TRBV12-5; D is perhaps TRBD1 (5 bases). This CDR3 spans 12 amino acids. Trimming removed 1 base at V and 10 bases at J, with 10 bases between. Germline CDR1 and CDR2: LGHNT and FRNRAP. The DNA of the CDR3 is TGTGCTAGTGGTTTGGGAACTCAGGGAGCTTTCTTT. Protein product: CASGLGTQGAFF.